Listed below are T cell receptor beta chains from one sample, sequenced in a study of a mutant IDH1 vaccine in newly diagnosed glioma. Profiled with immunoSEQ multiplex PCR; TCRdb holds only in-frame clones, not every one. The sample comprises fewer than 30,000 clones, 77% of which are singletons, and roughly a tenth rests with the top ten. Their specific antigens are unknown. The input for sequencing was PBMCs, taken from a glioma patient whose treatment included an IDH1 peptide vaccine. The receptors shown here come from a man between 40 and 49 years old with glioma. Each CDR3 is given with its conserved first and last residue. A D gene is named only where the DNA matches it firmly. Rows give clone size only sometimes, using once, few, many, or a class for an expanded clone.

CDR3nt: TGTGCCAGCAGCTTAAGCGCCGCAGGGGACCGGGAGCAGTACTTC; CDR3aa: CASSLSAAGDREQYF; abundance: few; v_gene: TRBV7-9; j_gene: TRBJ2-7; d_gene: NA
CDR3nt: TGTGCCAGCAGTGAAATTGGTGGAGGCTACGAGCAGTACTTC; CDR3aa: CASSEIGGGYEQYF; abundance: NA; v_gene: TRBV6-1; j_gene: TRBJ2-7; d_gene: NA
CDR3nt: TGTGCCAGCAGCTTGCCGGGGGAGAACACTGAAGCTTTCTTT; CDR3aa: CASSLPGENTEAFF; abundance: NA; v_gene: TRBV5-6; j_gene: TRBJ1-1; d_gene: NA
CDR3nt: TGTGCCAGCAGCTTATCTCGTAGGACAGATAATCAGCCCCAGCATTTT; CDR3aa: CASSLSRRTDNQPQHF; abundance: NA; v_gene: TRBV7-8; j_gene: TRBJ1-5; d_gene: NA
CDR3nt: TGTGCCAGTCCTTTGGGAAGAGGTGAAAAACTGTTTTTT; CDR3aa: CASPLGRGEKLFF; abundance: NA; v_gene: TRBV7-7; j_gene: TRBJ1-4; d_gene: NA
CDR3nt: TGTGCCAGCAGCTTAAAAGGCCCGTTGGGAGCGGGTAGCACAGATACGCAGTATTTT; CDR3aa: CASSLKGPLGAGSTDTQYF; abundance: NA; v_gene: TRBV7-8; j_gene: TRBJ2-3; d_gene: NA
CDR3nt: TGTGCCAGCAGCTTAGATACAGGTGCATATGGCTACACCTTC; CDR3aa: CASSLDTGAYGYTF; abundance: NA; v_gene: TRBV7-2; j_gene: TRBJ1-2; d_gene: NA
CDR3nt: TGTGCCAGCACCGACGCCGGGACAGTCTCTGGGAACACCATATATTTT; CDR3aa: CASTDAGTVSGNTIYF; abundance: NA; v_gene: TRBV7-2; j_gene: TRBJ1-3; d_gene: TRBD1
CDR3nt: TGTGCCAGCGGGGCACAACTCACAGATACGCAGTATTTT; CDR3aa: CASGAQLTDTQYF; abundance: NA; v_gene: TRBV6-5; j_gene: TRBJ2-3; d_gene: NA
CDR3nt: TGTGCCACCAGCAGAGGTCACGGAGCGTGGCGGCAGTTCTTC; CDR3aa: CATSRGHGAWRQFF; abundance: NA; v_gene: TRBV15; j_gene: TRBJ2-1; d_gene: NA
CDR3nt: TGTGCCAGTAGTATAGGTCCTAGCGGGGCGCAGTTCTTC; CDR3aa: CASSIGPSGAQFF; abundance: NA; v_gene: TRBV19; j_gene: TRBJ2-1; d_gene: TRBD2
CDR3nt: TGTGCCAGCAGCTCGCCCGGGACAGGAACTGAAAAACTGTTTTTT; CDR3aa: CASSSPGTGTEKLFF; abundance: NA; v_gene: TRBV11-2; j_gene: TRBJ1-4; d_gene: TRBD1
CDR3nt: TGTGCCAGCAGCCAGGACAGGGGTCCCGGGGAGCTGTTTTTT; CDR3aa: CASSQDRGPGELFF; abundance: NA; v_gene: TRBV4-2; j_gene: TRBJ2-2; d_gene: TRBD1
CDR3nt: TGTGCCAGCAGTTACTCACAGGCGAGGGGAACTGAAGCTTTCTTT; CDR3aa: CASSYSQARGTEAFF; abundance: NA; v_gene: TRBV6-5; j_gene: TRBJ1-1; d_gene: NA
CDR3nt: TGTGCCAGCAGTGGCGAGACCCAGTACTTC; CDR3aa: CASSGETQYF; abundance: few; v_gene: TRBV2; j_gene: TRBJ2-5; d_gene: NA